This T cell receptor (beta chain) was observed in a study of OX40 agonist ivuxolimab in advanced cancers. Study summary: Allowance was made for prior anti-PD-1, anti-PD-L1 or anti-CTLA-4 therapy, and 35% to 40% had some. General study points: Low normalized T-cell clonal expansion also characterized some of the nonresponders. On average, CD8+ T cells had more expanded clones than CD4+.

The V and J ends lost 6 bases and 5 bases, in that order; junction bases with no gene match: 10. Per the germline V gene, CDR1 is KGHSH and CDR2 is LQKENI. The CDR3 is 15 residues long. Autoimmune disease history or systemic immunosuppression disqualified patients. Measured with immunoSEQ multiplex PCR; TCRdb has only the in-frame clones, and not every one. The sample comprises 45,000 to 70,000 clones, 83% of which are singletons, and over 3% rests with the top ten. Comments on this clone: Antigen unknown.

The TCR was taken from an adult with an advanced solid tumor such as melanoma, head and neck, liver or kidney cancer. Sequences were derived from CD4+ or CD8+ T cells sorted from blood, sampled in a trial of the OX40 agonist ivuxolimab. The V and J genes are TRBV18 and TRBJ1-5; 7 bases match TRBD1. CDR3 sequence: CASSRTGTKDQPQHF. The CDR3 DNA is TGTGCCAGCTCCCGGACAGGAACGAAGGATCAGCCCCAGCATTTT.